At least ten counts were recorded for the clone carrying this T cell receptor (beta chain). Its antigen is still unknown. All patients picked for sequencing had shown, by flow cytometry, an expansion of CD8+CD57+ cells. Germline-derived CDR1 and CDR2 are SQVTM and ANQGSEA. The CDR3 has 13 residues. V was clipped by 3 bases and J by 7 bases; unmatched bases: 3. Genomic DNA provided the template from which TCR beta VDJ and CDR3 profiles were obtained. TCRdb used MiXCR to reprocess the reads, holding one entry per CDR3 protein. The table lists roughly 240,000 distinct CDR3 sequences, around 43% of them singletons. These data originate in a study of CD8+CD57+ T cells in acquired aplastic anemia. The study's findings and limits: Significant differences in CD8+ Simpson's diversity were not observed between patients and controls.

The chain recombines TRBV29-1 with TRBJ2-1, with 10 bases matching TRBD2. Sample: sorted CD4+, CD8+, or CD8+CD57+ T cells (not recorded which) from PBMCs. This receptor was identified in a human donor with aplastic anemia. CDR3 protein: CSVEGLALNEQFF. The CDR3 DNA reads TGCAGCGTTGAGGGACTAGCGTTAAATGAGCAGTTCTTC.